This T cell receptor beta chain originates from a study of T cell repertoires in cytomegalovirus infection. General observations from the study: Clonotypes of TCR beta that were HLA-C-restricted and CMV-specific dominated the ex vivo response.

This clonotype was picked up many times. Its antigen is not identified. A single record per CDR3 protein comes from TCRdb applying MiXCR to the reads. The sample gives fewer than 200,000 distinct CDR3 sequences, roughly a fifth of which show up once; just under 3% is in the top ten. CDR3 size: 18 residues. After removal of 3 bases from V and 0 bases from J, the junction contained 8 bases not matched to a gene. The germline V gene has CDR1 SGHTA and CDR2 FQGNSA. This receptor was obtained from a human donor in good health (CMV status not recorded). Some clones in this sample may be carry-over from other donors' samples. The rearrangement uses TRBV7-2 and TRBJ2-3, with 11 bases fitting TRBD2. The sequencing input was PBMCs. As DNA, the CDR3 is TGTGCCAGCAGCTTCATAGCGGGAGGGGTAACTAGCACAGATACGCAGTATTTT. Translation: CASSFIAGGVTSTDTQYF.